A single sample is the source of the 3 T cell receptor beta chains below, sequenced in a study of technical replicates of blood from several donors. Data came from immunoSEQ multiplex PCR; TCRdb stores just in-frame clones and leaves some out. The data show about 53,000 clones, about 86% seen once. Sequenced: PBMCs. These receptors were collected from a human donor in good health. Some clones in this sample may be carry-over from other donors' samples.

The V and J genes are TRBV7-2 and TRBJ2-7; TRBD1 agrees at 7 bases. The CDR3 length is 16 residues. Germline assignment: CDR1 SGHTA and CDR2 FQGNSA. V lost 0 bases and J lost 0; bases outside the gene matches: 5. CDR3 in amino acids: CASSLAGAGGSYEQYF. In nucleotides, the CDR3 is TGTGCCAGCAGCTTAGCGGGGGCAGGGGGCTCCTACGAGCAGTACTTC.

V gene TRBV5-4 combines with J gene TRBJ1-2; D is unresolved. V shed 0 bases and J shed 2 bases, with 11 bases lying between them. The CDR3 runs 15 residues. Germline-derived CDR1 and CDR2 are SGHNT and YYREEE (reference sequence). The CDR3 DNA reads TGTGCCAGCAGCTTGGGAGGGAGCGAGAACTATGGCTACACCTTC. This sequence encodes CASSLGGSENYGYTF.

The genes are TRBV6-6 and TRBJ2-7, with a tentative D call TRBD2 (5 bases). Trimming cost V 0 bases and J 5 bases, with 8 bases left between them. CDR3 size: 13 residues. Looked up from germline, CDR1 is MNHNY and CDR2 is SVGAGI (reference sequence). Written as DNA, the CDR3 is TGTGCCAGCAGTTACTCGACCGGGAACGAGCAGTACTTC. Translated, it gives CASSYSTGNEQYF.